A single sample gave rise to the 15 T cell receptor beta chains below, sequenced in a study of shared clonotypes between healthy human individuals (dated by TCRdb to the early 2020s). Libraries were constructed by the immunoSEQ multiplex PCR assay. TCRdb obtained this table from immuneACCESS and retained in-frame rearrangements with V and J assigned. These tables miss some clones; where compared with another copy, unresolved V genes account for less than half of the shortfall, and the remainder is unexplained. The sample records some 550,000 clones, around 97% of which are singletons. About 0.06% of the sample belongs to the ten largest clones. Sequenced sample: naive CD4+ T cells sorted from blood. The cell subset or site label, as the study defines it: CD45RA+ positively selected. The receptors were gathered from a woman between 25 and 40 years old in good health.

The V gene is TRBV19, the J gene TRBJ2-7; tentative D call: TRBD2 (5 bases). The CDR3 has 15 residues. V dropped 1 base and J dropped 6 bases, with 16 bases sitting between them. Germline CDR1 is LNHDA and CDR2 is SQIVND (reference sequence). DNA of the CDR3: TGTGCCAGTAGTATAGGTGGTAGCGCCGCGTCCGAGCAGTACTTC. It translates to CASSIGGSAASEQYF.

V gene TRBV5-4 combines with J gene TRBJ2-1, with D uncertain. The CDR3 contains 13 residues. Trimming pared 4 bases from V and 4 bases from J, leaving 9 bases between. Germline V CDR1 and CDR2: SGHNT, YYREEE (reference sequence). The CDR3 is CASSPTLYNEQFF. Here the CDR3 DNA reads TGTGCCAGCAGCCCAACTCTGTACAATGAGCAGTTCTTC.

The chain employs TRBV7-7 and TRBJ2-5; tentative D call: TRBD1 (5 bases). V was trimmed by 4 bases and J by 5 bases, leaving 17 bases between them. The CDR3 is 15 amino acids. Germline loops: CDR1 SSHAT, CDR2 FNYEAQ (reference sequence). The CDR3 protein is CASSSTWGPRETQYF. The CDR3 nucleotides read TGTGCCAGCAGCTCAACGTGGGGCCCGAGGGAGACCCAGTACTTC.

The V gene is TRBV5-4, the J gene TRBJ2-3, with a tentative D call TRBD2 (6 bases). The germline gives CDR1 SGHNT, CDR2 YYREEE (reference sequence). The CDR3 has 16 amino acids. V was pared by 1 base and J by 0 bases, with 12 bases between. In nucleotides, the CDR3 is TGTGCCAGCAGCTTGCCCGGGACTCCTAGCACAGATACGCAGTATTTT. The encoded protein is CASSLPGTPSTDTQYF.

The CDR3 coding sequence is TGTGCCAGCAGCCGGTCAAACACCGGGGAGCTGTTTTTT. This codes for CASSRSNTGELFF. J is TRBJ2-2 and V is TRBV11-3; D remains ambiguous. V gave up 5 bases and J gave up 2 bases, with 6 bases separating them. Germline V gene data show CDR1 as SGHNT and CDR2 as YENEEA. The CDR3 consists of 13 residues. Together with reference TRBV11-3 and TRBJ2-2, the CDR3 gives the full variable domain: EAGVVQSPRYKIIEKKQPVAFWCNPISGHNTLYWYLQNLGQGPELLIRYENEEAVDDSQLPKDRFSAERLKGVDSTLKIQPAELGDSAVYLCASSRSNTGELFFGEGSRLTVL.

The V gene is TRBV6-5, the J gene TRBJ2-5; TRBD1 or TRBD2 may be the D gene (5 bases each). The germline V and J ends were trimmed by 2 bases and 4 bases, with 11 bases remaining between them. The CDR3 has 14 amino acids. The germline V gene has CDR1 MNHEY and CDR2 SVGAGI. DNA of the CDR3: TGTGCCAGCAGTTACGGGGGAAGCCGAGAGACCCAGTACTTC. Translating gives CASSYGGSRETQYF.

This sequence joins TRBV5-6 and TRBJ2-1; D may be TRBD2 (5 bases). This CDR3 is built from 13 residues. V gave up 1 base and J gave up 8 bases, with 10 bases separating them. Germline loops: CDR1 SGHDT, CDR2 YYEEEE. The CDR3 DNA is TGTGCCAGCAGCTTGATCTCGGGGTATGAGCAGTTCTTC. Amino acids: CASSLISGYEQFF.

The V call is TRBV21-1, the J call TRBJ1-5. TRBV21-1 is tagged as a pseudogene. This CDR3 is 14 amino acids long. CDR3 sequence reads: CASTLRRGQGPQHF. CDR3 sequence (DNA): TGTGCCAGCACCCTCCGCCGGGGGCAGGGGCCCCAGCATTTT.

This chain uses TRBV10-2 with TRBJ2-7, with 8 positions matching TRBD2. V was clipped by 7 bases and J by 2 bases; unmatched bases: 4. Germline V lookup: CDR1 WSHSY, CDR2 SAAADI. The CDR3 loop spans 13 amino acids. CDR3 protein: CASTPAGAYEQYF. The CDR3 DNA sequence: TGCGCCAGCACCCCAGCGGGAGCCTACGAGCAGTACTTC.

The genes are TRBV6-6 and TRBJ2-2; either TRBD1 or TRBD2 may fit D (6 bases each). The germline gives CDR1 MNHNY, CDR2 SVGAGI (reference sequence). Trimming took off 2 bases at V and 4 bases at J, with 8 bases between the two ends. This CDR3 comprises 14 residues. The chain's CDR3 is CASSYGGGTGELFF. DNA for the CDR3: TGTGCCAGCAGTTACGGAGGGGGCACCGGGGAGCTGTTTTTT.

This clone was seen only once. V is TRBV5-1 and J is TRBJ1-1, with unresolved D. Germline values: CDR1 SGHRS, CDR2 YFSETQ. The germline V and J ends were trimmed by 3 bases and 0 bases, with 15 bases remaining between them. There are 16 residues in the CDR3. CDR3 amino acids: CASSSLRLNMNTEAFF. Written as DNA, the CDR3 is TGCGCCAGCAGCTCCCTACGGCTTAACATGAACACTGAAGCTTTCTTT. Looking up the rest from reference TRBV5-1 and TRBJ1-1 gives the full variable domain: KAGVTQTPRYLIKTRGQQVTLSCSPISGHRSVSWYQQTPGQGLQFLFEYFSETQRNKGNFPGRFSGRQFSNSRSEMNVSTLELGDSALYLCASSSLRLNMNTEAFFGQGTRLTVV.

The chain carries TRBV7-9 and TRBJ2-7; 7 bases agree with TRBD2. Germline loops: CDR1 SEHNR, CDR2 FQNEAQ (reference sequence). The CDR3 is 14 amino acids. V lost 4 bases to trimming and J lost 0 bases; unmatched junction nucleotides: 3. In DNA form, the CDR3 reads TGTGCCAGCAGCTCGGGGGGAGGCTCCTACGAGCAGTACTTC. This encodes CASSSGGGSYEQYF.

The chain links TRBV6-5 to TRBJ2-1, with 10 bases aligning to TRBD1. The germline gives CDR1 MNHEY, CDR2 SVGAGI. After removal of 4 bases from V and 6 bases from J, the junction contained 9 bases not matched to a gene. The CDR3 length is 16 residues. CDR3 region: CASSWTGTGVGNEQFF. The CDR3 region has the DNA TGTGCCAGCAGTTGGACAGGGACAGGGGTGGGCAATGAGCAGTTCTTC.

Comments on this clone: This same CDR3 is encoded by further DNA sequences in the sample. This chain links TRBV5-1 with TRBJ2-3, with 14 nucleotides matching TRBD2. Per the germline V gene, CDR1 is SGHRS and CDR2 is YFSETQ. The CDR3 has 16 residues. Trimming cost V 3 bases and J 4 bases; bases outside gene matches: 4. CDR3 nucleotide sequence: TGCGCCAGCAGCTCCGGACTAGCGGGAGGCGCAGATACGCAGTATTTT. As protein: CASSSGLAGGADTQYF.

CDR3 in amino acids: CASSLVAGDEQYF. CDR3 sequence (DNA): TGTGCCAGCAGCTTAGTGGCAGGGGACGAGCAGTACTTC. The chain recombines TRBV7-2 with TRBJ2-7; possible D gene TRBD1, 6 bases. This CDR3 comprises 13 residues. The V gene's germline CDR1 is SGHTA and CDR2 FQGNSA. V was clipped by 1 base and J by 5 bases, with 9 bases between them.